This is a list of T cell receptor beta chains from one sample in a study of CD8 T cells in Susac syndrome. TCRdb reprocessed the immunoSEQ multiplex PCR reads via MiXCR and lists one record per CDR3 protein. The sample records about 300,000 distinct CDR3 sequences, roughly 90% being singletons. Sequencing was done on a sample of CD8+ T cells from PBMCs. The receptor set was obtained from a human donor with multiple sclerosis. Each CDR3 is given with its conserved first and last residue. A D gene is named only where the DNA matches it firmly. The size entry is marked missing in some rows and otherwise reads once, few, many or a size class.

d_gene: NA
j_gene: TRBJ2-6
v_gene: TRBV19
abundance: NA
CDR3aa: CASSHGANVLTF
CDR3nt: TGTGCCAGTAGTCATGGGGCCAACGTCCTGACTTTC

d_gene: TRBD2
j_gene: TRBJ2-4
v_gene: TRBV5-1
abundance: NA
CDR3aa: CASSSPLAGGPSKNIQYF
CDR3nt: TGCGCCAGCAGCTCGCCGTTAGCGGGAGGGCCTTCCAAAAACATTCAGTACTTC

d_gene: TRBD1
j_gene: TRBJ2-5
v_gene: TRBV3-1
abundance: NA
CDR3aa: CASSQDGTGYQETQYF
CDR3nt: TGTGCCAGCAGCCAAGATGGGACAGGGTACCAAGAGACCCAGTACTTC

d_gene: TRBD2
j_gene: TRBJ2-5
v_gene: TRBV12-3/TRBV12-4
abundance: NA
CDR3aa: CASRRSGGSSQETQYF
CDR3nt: TGTGCCAGCAGGCGGAGCGGGGGGAGTTCCCAAGAGACCCAGTACTTC

d_gene: TRBD1
j_gene: TRBJ2-7
v_gene: TRBV29-1
abundance: NA
CDR3aa: CSVGSGQGYEQYF
CDR3nt: TGCAGCGTTGGGTCAGGACAGGGCTACGAGCAGTACTTC

d_gene: NA
j_gene: TRBJ1-4
v_gene: TRBV12-3/TRBV12-4
abundance: NA
CDR3aa: CASSFSPGGASEKLFF
CDR3nt: TGTGCCAGCAGTTTCAGTCCCGGGGGGGCTAGTGAAAAACTGTTTTTT

d_gene: TRBD1
j_gene: TRBJ2-3
v_gene: TRBV9
abundance: NA
CDR3aa: CASSVGGQGTDTQYF
CDR3nt: TGTGCCAGCAGCGTAGGAGGACAGGGCACAGATACGCAGTATTTT

d_gene: NA
j_gene: TRBJ2-7
v_gene: TRBV29-1
abundance: NA
CDR3aa: CSGIGGPSYEQYF
CDR3nt: TGCAGCGGTATAGGGGGACCTTCCTACGAGCAGTACTTC

d_gene: NA
j_gene: TRBJ1-1
v_gene: TRBV30
abundance: NA
CDR3aa: CACPPGGLGTEAFF
CDR3nt: TGTGCCTGTCCCCCCGGGGGGCTGGGGACTGAAGCTTTCTTT

d_gene: TRBD2
j_gene: TRBJ2-7
v_gene: TRBV18
abundance: NA
CDR3aa: CASSPITSGGSPYEQYF
CDR3nt: TGTGCCAGCTCGCCAATTACTAGCGGGGGATCCCCCTACGAGCAGTACTTC

d_gene: TRBD2
j_gene: TRBJ2-7
v_gene: TRBV20-1
abundance: once
CDR3aa: CSARDPQTSGSYEQYF
CDR3nt: TGCAGTGCTAGAGACCCTCAGACTAGCGGGAGCTACGAGCAGTACTTC

d_gene: NA
j_gene: TRBJ2-3
v_gene: TRBV2
abundance: NA
CDR3aa: CASSESGTVSTDTQYF
CDR3nt: TGTGCCAGCAGTGAAAGTGGGACGGTGAGCACAGATACGCAGTATTTT

d_gene: TRBD2
j_gene: TRBJ2-1
v_gene: TRBV19
abundance: NA
CDR3aa: CASSATSGSNNEQFF
CDR3nt: TGTGCCAGTAGTGCAACTAGCGGGAGCAACAATGAGCAGTTCTTC

d_gene: NA
j_gene: TRBJ1-2
v_gene: TRBV4-1
abundance: NA
CDR3aa: CASSQGQGADGYTF
CDR3nt: TGCGCCAGCAGCCAAGGGCAGGGAGCAGATGGCTACACCTTC

d_gene: TRBD2
j_gene: TRBJ2-5
v_gene: TRBV20-1
abundance: NA
CDR3aa: CSARSILAGISGPQYF
CDR3nt: TGCAGTGCTAGATCTATTCTAGCGGGAATATCCGGCCCCCAGTACTTC

d_gene: NA
j_gene: TRBJ1-2
v_gene: TRBV11-2
abundance: few
CDR3aa: CASSSPGYTF
CDR3nt: TGTGCCAGCAGCTCACCGGGCTACACCTTC

d_gene: NA
j_gene: TRBJ2-5
v_gene: TRBV15
abundance: NA
CDR3aa: CATSRDWSAGETQYF
CDR3nt: TGTGCCACCAGCAGAGATTGGAGCGCCGGAGAGACCCAGTACTTC

d_gene: NA
j_gene: TRBJ2-6
v_gene: TRBV7-8
abundance: NA
CDR3aa: CASSSRPGAGANVLTF
CDR3nt: TGTGCCAGCAGCTCAAGGCCGGGCGCCGGGGCCAACGTCCTGACTTTC

d_gene: TRBD1
j_gene: TRBJ1-4
v_gene: TRBV29-1
abundance: NA
CDR3aa: CSGGQGSGGKLFF
CDR3nt: TGCAGCGGAGGACAGGGATCAGGTGGAAAACTGTTTTTT

d_gene: NA
j_gene: TRBJ2-7
v_gene: TRBV7-9
abundance: NA
CDR3aa: CASTLGVDDEQYF
CDR3nt: TGTGCCAGCACCTTGGGTGTCGATGACGAGCAGTACTTC

d_gene: NA
j_gene: TRBJ2-5
v_gene: TRBV29-1
abundance: NA
CDR3aa: CSVELGNQETQYF
CDR3nt: TGCAGCGTTGAACTGGGGAACCAAGAGACCCAGTACTTC

d_gene: NA
j_gene: TRBJ2-5
v_gene: TRBV6-4
abundance: few
CDR3aa: CASSDPGETQYF
CDR3nt: TGTGCCAGCAGTGATCCGGGCGAGACCCAGTACTTC

d_gene: NA
j_gene: TRBJ1-5
v_gene: TRBV19
abundance: NA
CDR3aa: CASSIAASGPQHF
CDR3nt: TGTGCCAGTAGTATAGCTGCGTCTGGGCCCCAGCATTTT

d_gene: TRBD2
j_gene: TRBJ2-1
v_gene: TRBV4-1
abundance: NA
CDR3aa: CASVRTSGGYNEQFF
CDR3nt: TGCGCCAGCGTTCGGACTAGCGGGGGGTACAATGAGCAGTTCTTC

d_gene: TRBD1
j_gene: TRBJ1-1
v_gene: TRBV20-1
abundance: NA
CDR3aa: CSASPGGLPAFF
CDR3nt: TGCAGTGCTAGCCCAGGGGGCCTGCCAGCTTTCTTT

d_gene: NA
j_gene: TRBJ1-2
v_gene: TRBV24-1
abundance: NA
CDR3aa: CATSVGGPFYGYTF
CDR3nt: TGTGCCACCAGTGTAGGGGGACCGTTCTATGGCTACACCTTC

d_gene: TRBD2
j_gene: TRBJ2-1
v_gene: TRBV13
abundance: NA
CDR3aa: CASSDSGAWNEQFF
CDR3nt: TGTGCCAGCAGCGATAGCGGGGCATGGAATGAGCAGTTCTTC

d_gene: NA
j_gene: TRBJ1-6
v_gene: TRBV2
abundance: NA
CDR3aa: CASSDANSPLHF
CDR3nt: TGTGCCAGCAGTGACGCTAATTCACCCCTCCACTTT

d_gene: NA
j_gene: TRBJ2-7
v_gene: TRBV7-2
abundance: few
CDR3aa: CASSPSGKQYF
CDR3nt: TGTGCCAGCAGCCCCTCGGGAAAGCAGTACTTC

d_gene: NA
j_gene: TRBJ2-1
v_gene: TRBV5-6
abundance: NA
CDR3aa: CASSLGGPTEQFF
CDR3nt: TGTGCCAGCAGCTTGGGGGGCCCGACCGAGCAGTTCTTC

d_gene: NA
j_gene: TRBJ2-7
v_gene: TRBV7-9
abundance: NA
CDR3aa: CASSRLLYEQYF
CDR3nt: TGTGCCAGCAGCCGCCTTCTCTACGAGCAGTACTTC

d_gene: NA
j_gene: TRBJ2-1
v_gene: TRBV19
abundance: NA
CDR3aa: CASSTTSENEQFF
CDR3nt: TGTGCCAGTAGTACAACTAGTGAGAATGAGCAGTTCTTC

d_gene: TRBD1
j_gene: TRBJ2-7
v_gene: TRBV28
abundance: NA
CDR3aa: CASISTGDIYEQYF
CDR3nt: TGTGCCAGCATAAGTACAGGGGATATCTACGAGCAGTACTTC

d_gene: TRBD1
j_gene: TRBJ1-5
v_gene: TRBV9
abundance: few
CDR3aa: CASSPGQYSNQPQHF
CDR3nt: TGTGCCAGCAGCCCGGGACAGTATAGCAATCAGCCCCAGCATTTT

d_gene: TRBD2
j_gene: TRBJ2-7
v_gene: TRBV27
abundance: NA
CDR3aa: CASSLSLAGGPYEQYF
CDR3nt: TGTGCCAGCAGTTTATCACTAGCGGGGGGGCCCTACGAGCAGTACTTC

d_gene: NA
j_gene: TRBJ1-2
v_gene: TRBV27
abundance: NA
CDR3aa: CASSSDRPVFYGYTF
CDR3nt: TGTGCCAGCAGTTCCGACAGACCAGTTTTCTATGGCTACACCTTC

d_gene: NA
j_gene: TRBJ2-1
v_gene: TRBV12-3/TRBV12-4
abundance: NA
CDR3aa: CASSPSREQFF
CDR3nt: TGTGCCAGCAGTCCGTCGAGGGAGCAGTTCTTC

d_gene: NA
j_gene: TRBJ1-5
v_gene: TRBV10-3
abundance: NA
CDR3aa: CAISGTGNPQVPQHF
CDR3nt: TGTGCCATCAGTGGCACAGGGAACCCGCAGGTGCCCCAGCATTTT

d_gene: NA
j_gene: TRBJ2-5
v_gene: TRBV12-3/TRBV12-4
abundance: few
CDR3aa: CASSFPSETQYF
CDR3nt: TGTGCCAGCAGTTTCCCGTCAGAGACCCAGTACTTC

d_gene: TRBD1
j_gene: TRBJ1-1
v_gene: TRBV27
abundance: NA
CDR3aa: CASKGQDVRTFF
CDR3nt: TGTGCCAGCAAAGGACAGGATGTCAGAACTTTCTTT

d_gene: NA
j_gene: TRBJ2-7
v_gene: TRBV4-3
abundance: once
CDR3aa: CASSQDRVATVSYEQYF
CDR3nt: TGCGCCAGCAGCCAAGATCGAGTCGCCACAGTCTCCTACGAGCAGTACTTC

d_gene: NA
j_gene: TRBJ1-2
v_gene: TRBV6-1
abundance: NA
CDR3aa: CASTHSTGFRANYGYTF
CDR3nt: TGTGCCAGCACCCATTCGACAGGCTTCCGGGCTAACTATGGCTACACCTTC

d_gene: NA
j_gene: TRBJ2-1
v_gene: TRBV6-6
abundance: NA
CDR3aa: CASSYRPGTPTLEQFF
CDR3nt: TGTGCCAGCAGTTACCGTCCCGGGACTCCTACCCTCGAGCAGTTCTTC

d_gene: NA
j_gene: TRBJ2-2
v_gene: TRBV27
abundance: NA
CDR3aa: CASSSIPVNTGELFF
CDR3nt: TGTGCCAGCAGTTCGATCCCGGTCAACACCGGGGAGCTGTTTTTT

d_gene: NA
j_gene: TRBJ1-1
v_gene: TRBV9
abundance: NA
CDR3aa: CASSETGSDTEAFF
CDR3nt: TGTGCCAGCAGCGAAACAGGGTCCGACACTGAAGCTTTCTTT

d_gene: NA
j_gene: TRBJ2-7
v_gene: TRBV29-1
abundance: NA
CDR3aa: CSAIDGHEQYF
CDR3nt: TGCAGCGCTATCGACGGTCACGAGCAGTACTTC

d_gene: NA
j_gene: TRBJ2-3
v_gene: TRBV9
abundance: few
CDR3aa: CASSVEADTQYF
CDR3nt: TGTGCCAGCAGCGTAGAGGCTGATACGCAGTATTTT

d_gene: NA
j_gene: TRBJ2-1
v_gene: TRBV2
abundance: NA
CDR3aa: CASGDHYNEQFF
CDR3nt: TGTGCCAGCGGGGACCACTACAATGAGCAGTTCTTC

d_gene: NA
j_gene: TRBJ1-1
v_gene: TRBV7-9
abundance: once
CDR3aa: CASSPRDARVTEAFF
CDR3nt: TGTGCCAGCAGCCCCCGGGACGCCAGAGTTACTGAAGCTTTCTTT

d_gene: NA
j_gene: TRBJ2-1
v_gene: TRBV2
abundance: once
CDR3aa: CANSLQGNEQFF
CDR3nt: TGTGCCAACTCACTACAGGGTAATGAGCAGTTCTTC

d_gene: TRBD2
j_gene: TRBJ2-4
v_gene: TRBV5-6
abundance: NA
CDR3aa: CASSLAAGGNGKNIQYF
CDR3nt: TGTGCCAGCAGCTTGGCGGCGGGGGGCAACGGGAAAAACATTCAGTACTTC

d_gene: NA
j_gene: TRBJ2-5
v_gene: TRBV27
abundance: NA
CDR3aa: CASSLGFSETQYF
CDR3nt: TGTGCCAGCAGTTTAGGGTTTTCAGAGACCCAGTACTTC

d_gene: NA
j_gene: TRBJ1-2
v_gene: TRBV27
abundance: NA
CDR3aa: CASSPLGLNANYGYTF
CDR3nt: TGTGCCAGCAGTCCCTTGGGCCTCAACGCTAACTATGGCTACACCTTC

d_gene: NA
j_gene: TRBJ2-7
v_gene: TRBV13
abundance: NA
CDR3aa: CASSLGRGGEQYF
CDR3nt: TGTGCCAGCAGCTTAGGCAGGGGAGGCGAGCAGTACTTC

d_gene: NA
j_gene: TRBJ2-7
v_gene: TRBV6-2/TRBV6-3
abundance: NA
CDR3aa: CASGATYEQYF
CDR3nt: TGTGCCAGCGGGGCCACCTACGAGCAGTACTTC